This T cell receptor beta chain was sequenced for a study of blood T cell repertoires in COVID-19. Across the whole study: COVID-19 samples collected from the United States, Italy and Spain covered acute and convalescent phases. Sources were T cells, B-cell-depleted T cells, or PBMCs; the material itself was cDNA or gDNA.

This clone has only a few counts. The length of the CDR3 is 13 residues. CDR1 and CDR2 from the germline V gene are LNHDA and SQIVND (reference sequence). V lost 6 bases and J lost 5, with 11 bases in between. Original processing methods: Quantification of nucleated cells was approximated via reference gene primer amplification. The table came from immunoSEQ multiplex PCR; TCRdb's copy has only in-frame clones and leaves some out. Clone size and the V and J calls come from that table; the DNA yielded D and trimming. The sample holds about 76,000 clones, more than 75% seen once. The chain joins TRBV19 to TRBJ1-5; D is unresolved. The sequenced sample was peripheral blood. The sequence was obtained from a woman aged 80 or over with active or convalescent COVID-19. This CDR3 reads CASRLQSDQPQHF. CDR3 DNA sequence: TGTGCCAGTAGGTTACAAAGTGATCAGCCCCAGCATTTT.